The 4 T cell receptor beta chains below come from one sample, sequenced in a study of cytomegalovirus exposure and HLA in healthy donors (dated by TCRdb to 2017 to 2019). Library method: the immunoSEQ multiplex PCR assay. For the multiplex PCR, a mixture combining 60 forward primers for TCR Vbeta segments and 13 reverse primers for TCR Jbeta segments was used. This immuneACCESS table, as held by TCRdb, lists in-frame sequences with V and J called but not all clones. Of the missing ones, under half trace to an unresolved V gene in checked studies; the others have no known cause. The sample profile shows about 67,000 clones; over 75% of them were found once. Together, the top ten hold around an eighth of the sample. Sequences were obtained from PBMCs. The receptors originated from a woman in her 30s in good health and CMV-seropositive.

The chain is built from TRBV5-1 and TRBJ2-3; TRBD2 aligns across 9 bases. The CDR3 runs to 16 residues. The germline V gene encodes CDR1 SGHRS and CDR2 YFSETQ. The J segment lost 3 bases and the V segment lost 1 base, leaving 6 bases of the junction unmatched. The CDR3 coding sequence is TGCGCCAGCAGCTTGTCTCCTAGCGGGAATACAGATACGCAGTATTTT. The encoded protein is CASSLSPSGNTDTQYF.

The CDR3 sequence: CASSVTSGMYNEQFF. The CDR3, as DNA: TGCGCCAGCAGCGTGACTAGCGGGATGTACAATGAGCAGTTCTTC. The rearrangement joins TRBV5-1 to TRBJ2-1; TRBD2 matches 11 bases. The germline V gene has CDR1 SGHRS and CDR2 YFSETQ. V lost 4 bases to trimming and J lost 4 bases; unmatched junction nucleotides: 4. The CDR3 has 15 amino acids.

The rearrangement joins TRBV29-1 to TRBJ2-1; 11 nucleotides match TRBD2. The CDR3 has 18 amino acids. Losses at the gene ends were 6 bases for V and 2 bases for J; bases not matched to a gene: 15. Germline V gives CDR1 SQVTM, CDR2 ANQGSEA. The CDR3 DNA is TGCAGCGTGGGGGGGGTAGCGGGAGGGCCTCCCCCCTACAATGAGCAGTTCTTC. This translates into CSVGGVAGGPPPYNEQFF.

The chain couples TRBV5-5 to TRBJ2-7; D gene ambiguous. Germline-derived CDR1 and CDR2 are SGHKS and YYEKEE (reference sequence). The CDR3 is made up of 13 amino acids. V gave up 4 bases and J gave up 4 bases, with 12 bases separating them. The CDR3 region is CASSPPAAYEQYF. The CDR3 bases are TGTGCCAGCAGCCCCCCCGCGGCTTACGAGCAGTACTTC.